This T cell receptor beta chain came from a study of T cells after posttransplantation cyclophosphamide. Study observations and caveats: After PTCy, TRB diversity resembled that of CNI/methotrexate controls. Blood and skin or GI T cell repertoires showed limited TRB overlap. Later post-transplant blood repertoires were often dominated by donor CD8+ memory clones.

This clone was counted between two and nine times. Its antigen is currently unknown. CDR3 length: 14 residues. J lost 5 bases, V lost 3 bases, and 7 bases had no gene match. The germline V gene encodes CDR1 SGDLS and CDR2 YYNGEE. TCRdb's copy holds only in-frame clones and misses some; the assay was immunoSEQ multiplex PCR. Captured here are about 38,000 clones, none seen once; the top ten comprise 2.5%. Peripheral blood was collected from the related graft donor on the marrow donation day. The chain joins TRBV9 to TRBJ2-5; 7 nucleotides agree with TRBD1. The source of this sequence is a man aged 45-65 years in good health, CMV-negative, and a related stem cell transplant donor. Source material: PBMCs. The DNA for the CDR3 is TGTGCCAGCAGCGCCGGGACAGTGTGGGAGACCCAGTACTTC. Translation: CASSAGTVWETQYF. Full variable domain (rest looked up from reference TRBV9 and TRBJ2-5): DSGVTQTPKHLITATGQRVTLRCSPRSGDLSVYWYQQSLDQGLQFLIQYYNGEERAKGNILERFSAQQFPDLHSELNLSSLELGDSALYFCASSAGTVWETQYFGPGTRLLVL.